The 30 T cell receptor beta chains below all came from one sample that was sequenced in a study of T-cell reconstitution after alpha-beta-depleted transplantation in children. For TCRbeta, the library was prepared with unique molecular identifiers. TCRdb passed the PCR reads through MiXCR, listing each CDR3 protein once. The sample holds about half a million distinct CDR3 sequences, approximately 12% seen once. This sample comprised PBMCs from the stem cell graft donor, obtained from the stem cell graft. These receptors came from a human donor who donated a stem cell graft to a child with combined immunodeficiency.

The rearrangement joins TRBV15 to TRBJ2-1, with D perhaps being TRBD1 or TRBD2 (6 bases each). V gave up 0 bases and J gave up 8 bases, with 23 bases separating them. The CDR3 runs to 18 residues. Germline-derived CDR1 and CDR2 are LNHNV and YYDKDF (reference sequence). The CDR3 region is CATSRDGPGARMLHEQFF. CDR3 nucleotides: TGTGCCACCAGCAGAGATGGGCCGGGGGCTAGAATGCTACATGAGCAGTTCTTC.

This clonotype has just a few counts. The genes are TRBV20-1 and TRBJ2-3, with D uncertain. The CDR3 spans 13 residues. V was trimmed by 1 base and J by 6 bases, leaving 11 bases between them. Germline loops: CDR1 DFQATT, CDR2 SNEGSKA (reference sequence). CDR3 protein: CSARAPVGDTQYF. The CDR3 region has the DNA TGCAGTGCTAGAGCCCCAGTGGGGGATACGCAGTATTTT.

Ten or more counts support this clonotype. The V call is TRBV4-3, the J call TRBJ1-1; weak D call: TRBD1 (5 bases). CDR1 and CDR2 from the germline V gene are LGHNA and YSLEER. V lost 0 bases to trimming and J lost 0 bases, with 11 bases between them. The CDR3 spans 16 residues. CDR3 residues: CASSQDGSGMNTEAFF. CDR3 DNA sequence: TGCGCCAGCAGCCAAGATGGGTCAGGGATGAACACTGAAGCTTTCTTT.

This clonotype was recorded at least ten times. The genes are TRBV4-2 and TRBJ2-1; 14 nucleotides agree with TRBD2. CDR3 length: 18 amino acids. Germline loops: CDR1 LGHNA, CDR2 YNFKEQ. J gave up 0 bases and V 5 bases, and 6 bases lay outside the gene matches. In DNA, the CDR3 is TGTGCCAGCAGCGCCCGGACTAGCGGGGGGAGCTCCTACAATGAGCAGTTCTTC. This encodes CASSARTSGGSSYNEQFF.

The chain has TRBV24-1 and TRBJ2-2, with 11 bases lining up with TRBD1. From germline, CDR1 is KGHDR and CDR2 SFDVKD. The CDR3 extends over 17 amino acids. Germline trimming cut 3 bases from V and 4 bases from J; bases unmatched to any gene: 6. CDR3 region: CATSDPRDRGITGELFF. As DNA, the CDR3 is TGTGCCACCAGTGATCCCCGGGACAGGGGGATCACCGGGGAGCTGTTTTTT.

This clonotype appeared a few times. A clone one base away is much larger, so this may be a read error. This sequence joins TRBV5-1 and TRBJ2-3; D possibly corresponds to TRBD1 (6 bases). V was clipped by 4 bases and J by 2 bases, with 8 bases between them. The germline CDR1 and CDR2 sequences are SGHRS and YFSETQ. The CDR3 is made up of 13 amino acids. CDR3 coding DNA: TGCGCCAGCAGCCGGGACACCACAGATACGCAGTATTTT. As protein: CASSRDTTDTQYF. The full variable domain, in which reference TRBV5-1 and TRBJ2-3 provide the parts outside the CDR3, is KAGVTQTPRYLIKTRGQQVTLSCSPISGHRSVSWYQQTPGQGLQFLFEYFSETQRNKGNFPGRFSGRQFSNSRSEMNVSTLELGDSALYLCASSRDTTDTQYFGPGTRLTVL.

J is TRBJ1-5 and V is TRBV2; no clear D. V was pared by 3 bases and J by 6 bases, with 3 bases between. CDR1 SNHLY and CDR2 FYNNEI come from the germline V gene. This CDR3 is built from 11 residues. Here the CDR3 reads CASSDSQPQHF. The DNA of the CDR3 is TGTGCCAGCAGTGACTCTCAGCCCCAGCATTTT. Based on the CDR3 plus reference TRBV2 and TRBJ1-5, the full variable domain is EPEVTQTPSHQVTQMGQEVILRCVPISNHLYFYWYRQILGQKVEFLVSFYNNEISEKSEIFDDQFSVERPDGSNFTLKIRSTKLEDSAMYFCASSDSQPQHFGDGTRLSIL.

This clonotype showed up just a few times. The chain is built from TRBV7-9 and TRBJ1-4, with no clear D. This CDR3 is built from 13 residues. Trimming left V 0 bases short and J 4 bases short, with 3 bases between. The germline gives CDR1 SEHNR, CDR2 FQNEAQ (reference sequence). The CDR3, as DNA: TGTGCCAGCAGCTTAGCCGGTAATGAAAAACTGTTTTTT. It is translated as CASSLAGNEKLFF.

The sample holds many counts of this clonotype. The chain uses TRBV7-2 and TRBJ2-3; a possible D gene is TRBD2 (5 bases). The germline V gene encodes CDR1 SGHTA and CDR2 FQGNSA. There are 19 residues in the CDR3. Trimming shortened V by 1 base and J by 1 base, and 21 bases separated the two germline ends. CDR3 DNA: TGTGCCAGCAGCTTAGGGCCCCTCTTTAGCGTGGCGGGCACAGATACGCAGTATTTT. Its translation: CASSLGPLFSVAGTDTQYF. Filled out from reference TRBV7-2 and TRBJ2-3, the complete variable domain reads GAGVSQSPSNKVTEKGKDVELRCDPISGHTALYWYRQSLGQGLEFLIYFQGNSAPDKSGLPSDRFSAERTGGSVSTLTIQRTQQEDSAVYLCASSLGPLFSVAGTDTQYFGPGTRLTVL.

This clonotype was seen at least ten times. The V gene is TRBV4-3, the J gene TRBJ2-3, with unresolved D. Trimming shortened V by 1 base and J by 1 base, and 12 bases separated the two germline ends. The CDR3 sequence is 16 residues long. CDR1 LGHNA and CDR2 YSLEER come from the germline V gene. CDR3 coding DNA: TGCGCCAGCAGCCAAGCTCTGGGCGACCGCACAGATACGCAGTATTTT. It codes for CASSQALGDRTDTQYF.

The genes are TRBV6-5 and TRBJ2-3, with D unclear. Germline CDR1 and CDR2: MNHEY and SVGAGI. The CDR3 is 14 residues long. Trimming shortened V by 2 bases and J by 0 bases, and 6 bases separated the two germline ends. Here the CDR3 reads CASSYDPSTDTQYF. The DNA for the CDR3 is TGTGCCAGCAGTTACGACCCTAGCACAGATACGCAGTATTTT.

This rearrangement joins TRBV6-2 or TRBV6-3 to TRBJ2-3; D possibly corresponds to TRBD1 (6 bases). V shed 6 bases and J shed 2 bases, with 18 bases lying between them. This CDR3 spans 16 amino acids. Germline V lookup: CDR1 MNHEY, CDR2 SVGEGT. CDR3 in amino acids: CASSIAGTTVTDTQYF. Here the CDR3 DNA reads TGTGCCAGCAGCATCGCCGGGACAACTGTCACAGATACGCAGTATTTT.

This clonotype was counted ten times or more. The chain combines TRBV5-1 with TRBJ2-6; D gene unclear. The CDR3 covers 15 residues. The V gene's germline CDR1 is SGHRS and CDR2 YFSETQ. V was pared by 4 bases and J by 0 bases, with 8 bases between. The CDR3 DNA is TGCGCCAGCAGCACTACGAGCTCTGGGGCCAACGTCCTGACTTTC. Its protein product is CASSTTSSGANVLTF. Filled out from reference TRBV5-1 and TRBJ2-6, the complete variable domain reads KAGVTQTPRYLIKTRGQQVTLSCSPISGHRSVSWYQQTPGQGLQFLFEYFSETQRNKGNFPGRFSGRQFSNSRSEMNVSTLELGDSALYLCASSTTSSGANVLTFGAGSRLTVL.

The chain recombines TRBV5-1 with TRBJ2-1; 9 nucleotides line up with TRBD2. CDR3 length: 14 amino acids. The V and J ends lost 4 bases and 5 bases, in that order; junction bases with no gene match: 4. CDR1 is SGHRS, CDR2 YFSETQ, per germline. The CDR3 loop reads CASSMLAGHNEQFF. The DNA for the CDR3 is TGCGCCAGCAGCATGCTAGCGGGGCACAATGAGCAGTTCTTC.

This clonotype was recorded at least ten times. The V and J genes are TRBV15 and TRBJ2-3; D may correspond to TRBD1 or TRBD2 (6 bases each). V lost 3 bases and J 6 bases, leaving 13 bases between the germline ends. CDR3 length: 14 residues. Germline CDR1 reads LNHNV; CDR2 reads YYDKDF (reference sequence). The CDR3 sequence is CATSRTRGEDTQYF. CDR3 DNA sequence: TGTGCCACCAGCAGGACGAGGGGGGAGGATACGCAGTATTTT.

This clonotype was recorded a few times. V gene TRBV2 combines with J gene TRBJ2-5; the D gene is possibly TRBD2 (6 bases). The CDR3 loop spans 14 amino acids. Germline CDR1 SNHLY, CDR2 FYNNEI. With 6 bases removed from V and 9 bases from J, the gap between germline ends came to 20 bases. The CDR3 loop reads CASRAGTSPGSQYF. The CDR3 DNA follows: TGTGCCAGCAGGGCAGGGACTTCCCCGGGGTCCCAGTACTTC.

The chain joins TRBV18 to TRBJ1-4; D call uncertain. V lost 5 bases and J 7 bases, leaving 11 bases between the germline ends. Germline CDR1 reads KGHSH; CDR2 reads LQKENI. The CDR3 is 13 amino acids. Here the CDR3 reads CASSAEGREKLFF. CDR3 sequence (DNA): TGTGCCAGCTCAGCGGAGGGCCGTGAAAAACTGTTTTTT.

This clonotype was observed at least ten times. The chain couples TRBV18 to TRBJ2-7; TRBD1 might be the D (5 bases). The CDR3 consists of 13 residues. Germline V gene sequence: CDR1 KGHSH, CDR2 LQKENI. V dropped 2 bases and J dropped 3 bases, with 8 bases sitting between them. The CDR3 nucleotides are TGTGCCAGCTCACCAGACAGAAACTACGAGCAGTACTTC. Translation: CASSPDRNYEQYF.

In the case of this clonotype: This sequence may be a read error, since a much larger clone differs from it by one base. The J gene is TRBJ2-7, the V gene TRBV20-1; 10 positions match TRBD2. Germline trimming cut 3 bases from V and 2 bases from J; bases unmatched to any gene: 10. Germline V gene data show CDR1 as DFQATT and CDR2 as SNEGSKA (reference sequence). The CDR3 is made up of 16 amino acids. CDR3 in amino acids: CSASKREGTYPYEQYF. The CDR3, as DNA: TGCAGTGCTAGCAAGCGGGAGGGGACTTACCCCTACGAGCAGTACTTC.

The sample holds a few counts of this clonotype. The V and J genes are TRBV9 and TRBJ2-1; 7 bases fit TRBD1. From germline, CDR1 is SGDLS and CDR2 YYNGEE. The CDR3 length is 13 residues. V shed 0 bases and J 7 bases; nucleotides not matched to a gene: 1. Here the CDR3 DNA reads TGTGCCAGCAGCGTAGAGGGGGCGAATGAGCAGTTCTTC. Translation: CASSVEGANEQFF.

Many counts were recorded for this clonotype. The rearrangement links TRBV11-2 to TRBJ2-1; no reliable D call. The CDR3 is 11 amino acids. Germline loops: CDR1 SGHAT, CDR2 FQNNGV. The V and J ends lost 5 bases and 5 bases respectively, with 4 bases between them. In nucleotides, the CDR3 is TGTGCCAGCAGCCCAGACAATGAGCAGTTCTTC. As protein: CASSPDNEQFF.

This clonotype was seen a few times. This chain links TRBV20-1 with TRBJ2-7, with D uncertain. The CDR3 length is 11 residues. The V end was cut by 4 bases, the J end by 6 bases, with 10 bases between. Germline lookup yields CDR1 DFQATT and CDR2 SNEGSKA (reference sequence). DNA for the CDR3: TGCAGTGCTACTCGGGTGGGCGAGCAGTACTTC. It yields the protein CSATRVGEQYF.

The chain has TRBV9 and TRBJ2-7; a weak D match, TRBD1 (6 bases). With 0 bases removed from V and 8 bases from J, the gap between germline ends came to 12 bases. The length of the CDR3 is 13 residues. Germline V gene sequence: CDR1 SGDLS, CDR2 YYNGEE. CDR3 nucleotide sequence: TGTGCCAGCAGCGTAGATTTCAGGGGTAAGCAGTACTTC. It specifies CASSVDFRGKQYF.

The chain couples TRBV9 to TRBJ2-3, with D perhaps TRBD1 (5 bases). The CDR3 covers 14 residues. With 6 bases removed from V and 0 bases from J, the gap between germline ends came to 11 bases. Germline V gives CDR1 SGDLS, CDR2 YYNGEE. CDR3 nucleotides: TGTGCCAGCAATTGGGCAGGGAGCACAGATACGCAGTATTTT. As protein: CASNWAGSTDTQYF.

In its sample, this clonotype was seen a few times. V usage is TRBV10-3 and J usage is TRBJ1-5; weak D call: TRBD1 (6 bases). CDR3 length: 12 amino acids. Germline assignment: CDR1 ENHRY and CDR2 SYGVKD. V was clipped by 8 bases and J by 5 bases, with 10 bases between them. This CDR3 is CAIGGGHQPQHF. The CDR3 DNA reads TGTGCCATCGGGGGGGGCCATCAGCCCCAGCATTTT.

This clonotype was found many times. The chain carries TRBV7-2 and TRBJ2-7; 9 bases align to TRBD1. Per germline, CDR1 SGHTA and CDR2 FQGNSA. This CDR3 has 13 amino acids. Trimming removed 6 bases from V and 6 bases from J; junction bases left unmatched: 6. CDR3 bases: TGTGCCAGCAGTTCCTCGGGACAGGGCGAGCAGTACTTC. Translation: CASSSSGQGEQYF. Full variable domain (remainder filled in from reference TRBV7-2 and TRBJ2-7): GAGVSQSPSNKVTEKGKDVELRCDPISGHTALYWYRQSLGQGLEFLIYFQGNSAPDKSGLPSDRFSAERTGGSVSTLTIQRTQQEDSAVYLCASSSSGQGEQYFGPGTRLTVT.

The J gene is TRBJ2-1, the V gene TRBV5-1; 7 bases agree with TRBD2. J gave up 9 bases and V 0 bases, and 12 bases lay outside the gene matches. In germline, CDR1 is SGHRS, CDR2 YFSETQ. The CDR3 runs to 16 residues. CDR3 amino acids: CASSLARTRSAGEQFF. In DNA form, the CDR3 reads TGCGCCAGCAGCTTGGCCAGGACTAGGAGCGCCGGTGAGCAGTTCTTC. Full variable domain (outside the CDR3, taken from reference TRBV5-1 and TRBJ2-1): KAGVTQTPRYLIKTRGQQVTLSCSPISGHRSVSWYQQTPGQGLQFLFEYFSETQRNKGNFPGRFSGRQFSNSRSEMNVSTLELGDSALYLCASSLARTRSAGEQFFGPGTRLTVL.

The chain links TRBV5-4 to TRBJ2-7; 8 positions agree with TRBD2. V shed 2 bases and J 5 bases; nucleotides not matched to a gene: 6. Germline values: CDR1 SGHNT, CDR2 YYREEE (reference sequence). The CDR3 has 14 residues. This CDR3 reads CASSFLAGGDEQYF. The CDR3 DNA follows: TGTGCCAGCAGCTTTCTCGCGGGGGGCGACGAGCAGTACTTC.

This clonotype was found a few times. The chain recombines TRBV12-3 or TRBV12-4 with TRBJ1-1; maybe TRBD1 (5 bases). The CDR3 has 12 amino acids. V was clipped by 2 bases and J by 5 bases, with 6 bases between them. The CDR3 DNA sequence: TGTGCCAGCAGTTTAAGGACAACTGAAGCTTTCTTT. The encoded protein is CASSLRTTEAFF.

This clonotype has ten or more counts. This chain connects TRBV29-1 to TRBJ2-1; maybe TRBD1 (6 bases). The CDR3 consists of 13 residues. The germline V and J ends were trimmed by 3 bases and 6 bases, with 12 bases remaining between them. Germline V gene lookup returns CDR1 SQVTM and CDR2 ANQGSEA. The CDR3 region is CSVDGGRVNEQFF. In DNA form, the CDR3 reads TGCAGCGTTGATGGGGGCAGGGTCAATGAGCAGTTCTTC.